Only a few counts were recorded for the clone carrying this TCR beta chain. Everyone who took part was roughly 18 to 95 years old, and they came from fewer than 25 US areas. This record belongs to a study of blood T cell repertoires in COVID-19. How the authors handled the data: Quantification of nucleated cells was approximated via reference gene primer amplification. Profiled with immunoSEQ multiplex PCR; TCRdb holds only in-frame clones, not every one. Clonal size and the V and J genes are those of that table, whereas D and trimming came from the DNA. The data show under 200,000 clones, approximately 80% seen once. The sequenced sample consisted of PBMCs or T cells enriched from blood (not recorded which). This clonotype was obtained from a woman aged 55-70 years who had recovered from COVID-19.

The CDR3 nucleotides are TGCGCCAGCAGCCTCGGACAGGCCTCGGGGACTGAAGCTTTCTTT. Its translation is CASSLGQASGTEAFF. The rearrangement joins TRBV4-1 to TRBJ1-1; 7 positions match TRBD1. With 4 bases clipped from V and 5 bases from J, the junction kept 10 bases outside the gene matches. The CDR3 loop spans 15 amino acids. Germline V gives CDR1 MGHRA, CDR2 YSYEKL.